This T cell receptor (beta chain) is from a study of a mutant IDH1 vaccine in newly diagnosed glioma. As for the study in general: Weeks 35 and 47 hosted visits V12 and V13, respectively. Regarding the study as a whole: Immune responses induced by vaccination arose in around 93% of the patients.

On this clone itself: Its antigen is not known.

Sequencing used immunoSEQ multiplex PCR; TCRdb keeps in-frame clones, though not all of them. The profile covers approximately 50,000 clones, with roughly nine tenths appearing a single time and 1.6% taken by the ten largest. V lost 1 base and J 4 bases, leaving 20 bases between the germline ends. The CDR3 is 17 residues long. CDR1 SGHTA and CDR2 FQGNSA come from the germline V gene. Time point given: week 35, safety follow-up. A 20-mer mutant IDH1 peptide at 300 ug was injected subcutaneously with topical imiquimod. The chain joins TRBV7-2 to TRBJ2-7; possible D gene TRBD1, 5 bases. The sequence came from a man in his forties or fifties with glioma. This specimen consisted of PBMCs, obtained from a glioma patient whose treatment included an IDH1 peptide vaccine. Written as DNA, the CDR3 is TGTGCCAGCAGCTTAGTGGCAGGTGGACAACAGGCTTACGAGCAGTACTTC. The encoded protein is CASSLVAGGQQAYEQYF.